This TCR beta chain was sequenced in a study of shared clonotypes between healthy human individuals. Note on this clone: Other DNA sequences in the same sample also yield this CDR3.

The V and J ends lost 0 bases and 2 bases respectively, with 9 bases between them. Looked up from germline, CDR1 is SGHNT and CDR2 is YYREEE (reference sequence). The CDR3 runs to 15 residues. Repertoires were generated with immunoSEQ multiplex PCR, while TCRdb's copy carries only in-frame clones and drops some. Here the sample spans over 2 million clones, 85% to 95% being singletons. Material: naive CD4+ T cells sorted from blood. Subset indicated: CD45RA+ positively selected. The source of this sequence is a man younger than 35 in good health. The chain combines TRBV5-4 with TRBJ2-1; the D is unclear. The CDR3 DNA is TGTGCCAGCAGCTTGGCTGGTCTAGCCTACAATGAGCAGTTCTTC. Residues: CASSLAGLAYNEQFF.